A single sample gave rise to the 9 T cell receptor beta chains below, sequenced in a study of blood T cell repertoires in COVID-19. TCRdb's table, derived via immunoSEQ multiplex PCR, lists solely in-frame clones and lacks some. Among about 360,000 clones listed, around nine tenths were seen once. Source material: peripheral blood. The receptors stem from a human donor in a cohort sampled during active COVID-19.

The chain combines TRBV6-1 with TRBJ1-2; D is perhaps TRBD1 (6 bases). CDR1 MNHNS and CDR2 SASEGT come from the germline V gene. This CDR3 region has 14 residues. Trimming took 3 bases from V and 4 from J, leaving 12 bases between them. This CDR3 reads CASSDREGGYGYTF. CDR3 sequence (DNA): TGTGCCAGCAGTGACCGGGAGGGGGGCTATGGCTACACCTTC.

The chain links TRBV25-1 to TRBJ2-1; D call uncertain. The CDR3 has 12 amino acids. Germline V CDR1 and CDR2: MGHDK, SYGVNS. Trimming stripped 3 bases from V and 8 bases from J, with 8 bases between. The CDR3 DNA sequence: TGTGCCAGCAGTGATGGCCTCGATGAGCAGTTCTTC. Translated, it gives CASSDGLDEQFF.

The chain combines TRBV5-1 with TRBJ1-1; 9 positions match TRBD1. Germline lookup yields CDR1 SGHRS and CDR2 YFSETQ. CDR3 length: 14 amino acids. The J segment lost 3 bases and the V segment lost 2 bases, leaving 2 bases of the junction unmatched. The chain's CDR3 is CASSLQGADTEAFF. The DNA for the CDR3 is TGCGCCAGCAGCTTACAGGGGGCTGACACTGAAGCTTTCTTT.

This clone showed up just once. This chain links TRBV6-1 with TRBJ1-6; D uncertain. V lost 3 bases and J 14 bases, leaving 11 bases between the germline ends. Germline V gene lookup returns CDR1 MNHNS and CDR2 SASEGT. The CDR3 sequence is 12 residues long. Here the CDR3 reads CASSEWTSALHF. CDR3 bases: TGTGCCAGCAGTGAGTGGACTTCGGCCCTCCACTTT.

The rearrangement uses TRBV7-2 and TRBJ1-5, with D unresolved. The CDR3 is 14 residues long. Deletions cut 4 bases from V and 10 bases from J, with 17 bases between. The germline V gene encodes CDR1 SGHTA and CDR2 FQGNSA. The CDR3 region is CASSSVAGGKPQHF. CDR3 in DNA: TGTGCCAGCAGCTCGGTGGCAGGAGGTAAACCCCAGCATTTT.

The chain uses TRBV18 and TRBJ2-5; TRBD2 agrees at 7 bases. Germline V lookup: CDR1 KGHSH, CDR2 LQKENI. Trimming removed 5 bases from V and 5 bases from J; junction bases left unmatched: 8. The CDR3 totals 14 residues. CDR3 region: CASSSQGGEETQYF. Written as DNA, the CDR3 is TGTGCCAGCTCATCGCAGGGAGGGGAGGAGACCCAGTACTTC.

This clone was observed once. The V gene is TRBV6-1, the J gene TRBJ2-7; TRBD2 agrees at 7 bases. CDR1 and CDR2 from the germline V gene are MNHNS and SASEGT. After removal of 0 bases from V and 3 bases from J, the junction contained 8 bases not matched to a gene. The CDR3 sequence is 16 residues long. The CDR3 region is CASSEARTRVGYEQYF. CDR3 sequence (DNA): TGTGCCAGCAGTGAAGCCCGGACTAGGGTAGGCTACGAGCAGTACTTC.

The CDR3 region has the DNA TGTGCCAGCAGGGACAACTCCTACGAGCAGTACTTC. Its protein is CASRDNSYEQYF. The gene calls are TRBV5-5 and TRBJ2-7, with a weak D call TRBD1 (5 bases). The CDR3 has 12 residues. The V gene lost 5 bases and the J gene lost 0 bases, with 6 bases spanning the gap. Looked up from germline, CDR1 is SGHKS and CDR2 is YYEKEE (reference sequence).

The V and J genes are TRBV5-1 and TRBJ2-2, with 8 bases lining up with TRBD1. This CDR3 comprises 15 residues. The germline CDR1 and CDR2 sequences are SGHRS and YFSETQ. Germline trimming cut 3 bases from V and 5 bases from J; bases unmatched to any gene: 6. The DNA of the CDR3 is TGCGCCAGCAGCTCAACAGGGGGATATACCGGGGAGCTGTTTTTT. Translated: CASSSTGGYTGELFF.